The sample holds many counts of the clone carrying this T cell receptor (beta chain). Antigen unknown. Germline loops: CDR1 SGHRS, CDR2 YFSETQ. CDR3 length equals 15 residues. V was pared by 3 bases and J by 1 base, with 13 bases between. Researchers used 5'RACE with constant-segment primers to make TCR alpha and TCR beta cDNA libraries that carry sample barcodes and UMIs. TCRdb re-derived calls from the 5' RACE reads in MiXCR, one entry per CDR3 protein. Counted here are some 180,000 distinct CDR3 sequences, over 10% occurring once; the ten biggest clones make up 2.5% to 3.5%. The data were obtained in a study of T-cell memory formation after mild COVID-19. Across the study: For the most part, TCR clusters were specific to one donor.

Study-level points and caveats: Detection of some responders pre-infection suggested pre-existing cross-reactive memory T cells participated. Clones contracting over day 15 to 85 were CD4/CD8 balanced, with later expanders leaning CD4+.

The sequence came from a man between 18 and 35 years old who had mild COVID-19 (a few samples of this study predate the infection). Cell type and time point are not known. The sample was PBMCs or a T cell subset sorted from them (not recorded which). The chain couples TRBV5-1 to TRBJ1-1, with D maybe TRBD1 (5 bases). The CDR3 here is CASSSTGTPNTEAFF. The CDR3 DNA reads TGCGCCAGCAGCTCCACCGGGACCCCGAACACTGAAGCTTTCTTT.